A single T cell receptor beta chain is shown here with its context. The entry originates in a study of blood T cell repertoires in COVID-19. At the level of the study: The origin of the acute and convalescent COVID-19 samples was the United States, Italy and Spain.

The cohort comprised adults aged about 18 to 89 years residing in some 24 US areas. Allocation to cohorts depended on clinical history reported by the participants. Before being deemed recovered, Cohort 3 donors had two negative PCRs, clearance, or symptom resolution. Assay used: immunoSEQ multiplex PCR; TCRdb lists only in-frame clones, some missing. The table shows about 220,000 clones, with 65% to 85% occurring only once. This CDR3 has 15 amino acids. Germline assignment: CDR1 LNHDA and CDR2 SQIVND (reference sequence). The ends lost 7 bases at V and 3 bases at J; junction bases unmatched: 6. The chain couples TRBV19 to TRBJ2-2; TRBD2 aligns across 9 bases. The material sequenced was PBMCs or T cells enriched from blood (not recorded which). The clonotype originates from a woman between 55 and 75 years old who had recovered from COVID-19. CDR3 sequence reads: CASKIAGVDTGELFF. Written as DNA, the CDR3 is TGTGCCAGTAAAATAGCGGGAGTTGACACCGGGGAGCTGTTTTTT.